The rows below give T cell receptor beta chains drawn from one sample of a study of T-cell memory formation after mild COVID-19. A single record per CDR3 protein comes from TCRdb applying MiXCR to the 5' RACE reads. The sample contains more than 150,000 distinct CDR3 sequences, over 20% of which appear only once. The source material was PBMCs or a T cell subset sorted from them (not recorded which). The receptors were gathered from an adult woman who had mild COVID-19 (a few samples of this study predate the infection). Cell type and time point are not known. Both conserved end residues are part of each CDR3. D genes are given only for firm matches. Where a row states a size, it is once, few, many or the class of an expanded clone; other rows omit it.

>NA|TRBV6-5|NA|14|TRBJ2-2
TGTGCCAGCAAGGGTGCTAGTACCACCGGGGAGCTGTTTTTT
CASKGASTTGELFF
>NA|TRBV20-1|NA|11|TRBJ2-5
TGCAGTGCCCCGTTGGGAGAGACCCAGTACTTC
CSAPLGETQYF
>few|TRBV7-9|NA|12|TRBJ2-7
TGTGCCAGCAGCGAACCCTCCTACGAGCAGTACTTC
CASSEPSYEQYF
>few|TRBV6-5|TRBD1|16|TRBJ2-7
TGTGCCAGCAGTTACTCGGGCGTACAGGGGGCGAGGGAGCAGTACTTC
CASSYSGVQGAREQYF
>NA|TRBV30|NA|14|TRBJ1-6
TGTGCCTGGAGTGTTGTTACCGGATATTCACCCCTCCACTTT
CAWSVVTGYSPLHF
>NA|TRBV6-5|NA|16|TRBJ1-2
TGTGCCAGCAGTTACAGGGAGGGCTATGGGGCCTATGGCTACACCTTC
CASSYREGYGAYGYTF
>NA|TRBV6-1|NA|15|TRBJ1-2
TGTGCCAGCAGCGACCCCACGGGGGCGGCCTATGGCTACACCTTC
CASSDPTGAAYGYTF
>NA|TRBV9|NA|12|TRBJ2-3
TGTGCCAGCAGCGTACCCGCAGATACGCAGTATTTT
CASSVPADTQYF
>few|TRBV7-9|NA|14|TRBJ2-5
TGTGCCAGCAGCCCCCCCACCCCGCAAGAGACCCAGTACTTC
CASSPPTPQETQYF
>NA|TRBV4-1|NA|14|TRBJ1-2
TGCGCCAGCAGCCTCGTGGGGGAGGACTATGGCTACACCTTC
CASSLVGEDYGYTF
>NA|TRBV20-1|TRBD2|15|TRBJ2-7
TGCAGTGCTAGAGGGCCAGCGGGAGGGCCGGGTGAGCAGTACTTC
CSARGPAGGPGEQYF
>few|TRBV7-2|NA|14|TRBJ2-6
TGTGCCAGCAGCCCTGACAGCTATACTGGCGTCCTGACTTTC
CASSPDSYTGVLTF
>NA|TRBV7-8|TRBD1|16|TRBJ2-5
TGTGCCAGCAGCTTCCGGGACAGGGGCCTACAAGAGACCCAGTACTTC
CASSFRDRGLQETQYF
>few|TRBV6-1|NA|15|TRBJ2-1
TGTGCCAGCAGTGAAGCGCAAGGACCGTCATCGGAGCAGTTCTTC
CASSEAQGPSSEQFF
>few|TRBV12-3/TRBV12-4|NA|11|TRBJ2-3
TGTGCCAGCAGTTTCGGGGTTCCGCAGTATTTT
CASSFGVPQYF
>NA|TRBV7-9|NA|13|TRBJ1-2
TGTGCCAGCAGCTGGGTTACTAACTATGGCTACACCTTC
CASSWVTNYGYTF
>NA|TRBV24-1|NA|15|TRBJ2-3
TGTGCCACCAGTGACTGGACTCCTCAGGGGGATACGCAGTATTTT
CATSDWTPQGDTQYF
>NA|TRBV15|NA|15|TRBJ2-2
TGTGCCACCAGTAGAACTAGGACGCACACCGGGGAGCTGTTTTTT
CATSRTRTHTGELFF
>NA|TRBV5-1|TRBD2|16|TRBJ2-2
TGCGCCAGCAGCCTCGGGACTAGCGGTATCACCGGGGAGCTGTTTTTT
CASSLGTSGITGELFF
>NA|TRBV9|TRBD2|15|TRBJ2-5
TGTGCCAGCAGCGTAGCTAGTAGCGGGAGTGAGACCCAGTACTTC
CASSVASSGSETQYF
>NA|TRBV4-1|NA|15|TRBJ2-1
TGCGCCAGCAGCCCGGGTAGGATTTCCCAGGATGAGCAGTTCTTC
CASSPGRISQDEQFF
>many|TRBV25-1|NA|12|TRBJ2-5
TGTGCCAGCAGATCGACAGGAGAGACCCAGTACTTC
CASRSTGETQYF
>NA|TRBV15|TRBD2|16|TRBJ2-1
TGTGCCACCAGCCCCAGCGGGGTGACCCCCGTCGATGAGCAGTTCTTC
CATSPSGVTPVDEQFF
>NA|TRBV2|NA|11|TRBJ2-7
TGTGCCAGCAGTGCCACGAGAAGGACAGTCTTC
CASSATRRTVF
>NA|TRBV7-3|TRBD1|15|TRBJ1-6
TGTGCCAGCAGCTTAACGGGACAGGGCGGGTCACCCCTCCACTTT
CASSLTGQGGSPLHF
>few|TRBV14|NA|13|TRBJ2-7
TGTGCCAGCAAAATAACGGGACTCTACGAGCAGTACTTC
CASKITGLYEQYF
>few|TRBV5-1|NA|15|TRBJ2-7
TGCGCCAGCAGCTTACCCGAGACAGGCCCCGACGAGCAGTACTTC
CASSLPETGPDEQYF
>NA|TRBV29-1|NA|14|TRBJ1-2
TGCAGCGCCCGACCCCACACGGACATCTATGGCTACACCTTC
CSARPHTDIYGYTF
>NA|TRBV10-3|NA|18|TRBJ2-1
TGTGCCATCAGTGAGCCTCACGCCTCCACCAGCTCCTACAATGAGCAGTTCTTC
CAISEPHASTSSYNEQFF
>few|TRBV12-3/TRBV12-4|TRBD1|14|TRBJ1-6
TGTGCCAGCAGTCCGACAGGGGGAGGTTCACCCCTCCACTTT
CASSPTGGGSPLHF
>few|TRBV6-2/TRBV6-3|NA|14|TRBJ2-7
TGTGCCAGCAGTTCGTATCTACAGGGACACGAGCAGTACTTC
CASSSYLQGHEQYF
>NA|TRBV7-9|TRBD1|16|TRBJ1-3
TGTGCCAGCAGCTCCGAAATCGACAGGGCTGGAAACACCATATATTTT
CASSSEIDRAGNTIYF
>NA|TRBV7-9|TRBD2|15|TRBJ2-4
TGTGCCAGCAGCACGACTAGCGGGGGCCTTGACATTCAGTACTTC
CASSTTSGGLDIQYF
>few|TRBV12-3/TRBV12-4|NA|13|TRBJ2-3
TGTGCCAGCAGGCCAGGTGCCACAGATACGCAGTATTTT
CASRPGATDTQYF
>NA|TRBV15|TRBD2|15|TRBJ2-2
TGTGCCACCAGCAGCGGGAGGGCCACCACCGGGGAGCTGTTTTTT
CATSSGRATTGELFF
>NA|TRBV29-1|NA|11|TRBJ1-2
TGCAGCGTTGTGGGGGACTATGGCTACACCTTC
CSVVGDYGYTF
>NA|TRBV7-6|NA|12|TRBJ1-4
TGTGCCAGCAGCCCGTACGGCGAAAAACTGTTTTTT
CASSPYGEKLFF
>NA|TRBV7-9|NA|13|TRBJ2-7
TGTGCCACCAGCTGGGATTTCGTCTACGAGCAGTACTTC
CATSWDFVYEQYF